These 26 T cell receptor beta chains came from one sample sequenced in a study of blood T cells in healthy people across ages. A second 7 to 11 cycle PCR used barcoded and J-beta primers. One entry per CDR3 protein, called by TCRdb with MiXCR from the 5' RACE reads. The sample has 750,000 to 850,000 distinct CDR3 sequences; just under 25% are singletons. The sample was also reused in another study, on T cells of mothers and their children.

The sample consisted of blood. These receptors were obtained from a boy between 10 and 17 years old in good health.

The genes are TRBV20-1 and TRBJ1-4; D is undetermined. The V end was cut by 3 bases, the J end by 7 bases, with 12 bases between. Germline CDR1 reads DFQATT; CDR2 reads SNEGSKA (reference sequence). CDR3 length equals 13 residues. CDR3 region: CSARTPRAEKLFF. The CDR3 DNA reads as TGCAGTGCTAGGACACCGCGGGCTGAAAAACTGTTTTTT.

The CDR3 DNA reads as TGTGCCAGCAGCCCATACTCCGGGACGGTGGTAGGAGAGACCCAGTACTTC. Translating gives CASSPYSGTVVGETQYF. The chain combines TRBV3-1 with TRBJ2-5; D is perhaps TRBD1 or TRBD2 (5 bases each). Trimming left V 4 bases short and J 4 bases short, with 22 bases between. Germline V gene data show CDR1 as LGHDT and CDR2 as YNNKEL (reference sequence). The CDR3 runs 17 residues.

The V and J genes are TRBV5-1 and TRBJ2-5; 8 positions agree with TRBD2. The CDR3 spans 13 residues. Germline CDR1 and CDR2: SGHRS and YFSETQ. The V gene end was trimmed by 7 bases and the J gene end by 5 bases; junction bases not matched to a gene: 7. CDR3 protein: CASQRTGGETQYF. CDR3 coding DNA: TGCGCCAGCCAAAGAACGGGGGGGGAGACCCAGTACTTC.

The chain employs TRBV12-3 or TRBV12-4 and TRBJ2-4, with D possibly TRBD2 on 5 matching bases. The CDR3 is 13 amino acids. V gave up 5 bases and J gave up 8 bases, with 13 bases separating them. CDR3 coding DNA: TGTGCCAGCAGTCCGCGGGTCGAGGACATTCAGTACTTC. Translated: CASSPRVEDIQYF.

This chain uses TRBV20-1 with TRBJ2-5; TRBD2 is a possible D gene (6 bases). The end of the DNA fits TRBJ2-1 better, so the J call may be wrong. The CDR3 is 14 amino acids. Germline CDR1 is DFQATT and CDR2 is SNEGSKA (reference sequence). The CDR3 loop is CSARGTITGNEQFF. CDR3 DNA sequence: TGCAGTGCTAGAGGGACTATAACGGGCAATGAGCAGTTCTTC.

This sequence joins TRBV29-1 and TRBJ2-7, with TRBD2 matching 11 bases. The germline CDR1 and CDR2 sequences are SQVTM and ANQGSEA. The V segment lost 2 bases and the J segment 7 bases; nucleotides outside the gene matches: 7. This CDR3 is built from 14 residues. CDR3 region: CSVETSGGLLEQYF. In DNA, the CDR3 is TGCAGCGTTGAAACTAGCGGGGGCCTACTAGAGCAGTACTTC.

The chain couples TRBV3-1 to TRBJ1-1, with a possible D match to TRBD1 (5 bases). The CDR3 is made up of 11 amino acids. Germline CDR1 and CDR2: LGHDT and YNNKEL (reference sequence). V lost 0 bases and J lost 11, with 7 bases in between. The CDR3 DNA sequence: TGTGCCAGCAGCCAAGAACAGGTGGCTTTCTTT. It specifies CASSQEQVAFF.

This chain links TRBV12-3 or TRBV12-4 with TRBJ2-5; no definite D call. The DNA matches TRBJ2-7 better at its end, which makes the J call doubtful. The length of the CDR3 is 13 residues. The CDR3 spells CASSLSNPGEQYF. The CDR3 coding sequence is TGTGCCAGCAGTCTCTCTAACCCAGGCGAGCAGTACTTC.

This clonotype has a handful of counts. This chain connects TRBV11-2 to TRBJ2-5, with D tentatively TRBD2 (6 bases). V was trimmed by 3 bases and J by 0 bases, leaving 14 bases between them. CDR3 length: 16 residues. CDR1 and CDR2 from the germline V gene are SGHAT and FQNNGV. The CDR3 spells CASSLRGPSYQETQYF. DNA of the CDR3: TGTGCCAGCAGCTTGCGGGGTCCCTCGTACCAAGAGACCCAGTACTTC.

This clonotype showed up just a few times. The chain couples TRBV4-3 to TRBJ1-1; no definite D call. V was trimmed by 4 bases and J by 0 bases, leaving 9 bases between them. Germline CDR1 LGHNA, CDR2 YSLEER. This CDR3 has 14 amino acids. CDR3 in DNA: TGCGCCAGCAGCCGATCGGCCTTGAACACTGAAGCTTTCTTT. It specifies CASSRSALNTEAFF.

This clonotype was picked up a small number of times. V gene TRBV4-1 combines with J gene TRBJ2-7, with D tentatively TRBD1 (7 bases). Germline CDR1 and CDR2: MGHRA and YSYEKL. The V gene lost 0 bases and the J gene lost 3 bases, with 15 bases spanning the gap. This CDR3 has 16 amino acids. The CDR3 protein is CASSQERQGDFYEQYF. In nucleotides, the CDR3 is TGCGCCAGCAGCCAAGAACGGCAGGGGGACTTCTACGAGCAGTACTTC.

This clonotype was seen ten or more times. Compared with germline, one end of the junction differs, possibly owing to a read error. The genes are TRBV5-1 and TRBJ2-3; D possibly uses TRBD1 or TRBD2 (5 bases each). CDR1 and CDR2 from the germline V gene are SGHRS and YFSETQ. This CDR3 has 15 amino acids. The CDR3 region is CASSLSGTSTDTQYF. CDR3 in DNA: TGTGCCAGCAGCTTATCCGGGACCAGCACAGATACGCAGTATTTT.

V and J are TRBV28 and TRBJ1-2; perhaps TRBD1 as D (6 bases). Trimming removed 10 bases at V and 6 bases at J, with 21 bases between. CDR3 length equals 14 residues. Germline V gives CDR1 MDHEN, CDR2 SYDVKM. CDR3 sequence: CATFRDGTNHGYTF. CDR3 DNA sequence: TGTGCCACCTTCCGAGATGGGACAAACCATGGCTACACCTTC.

The genes are TRBV4-3 and TRBJ2-5; 7 nucleotides align to TRBD2. The J call may be incorrect, as the DNA end agrees better with TRBJ2-1. CDR1 and CDR2 from the germline V gene are LGHNA and YSLEER. The CDR3 covers 15 residues. The CDR3 DNA reads TGCGCCAGCAGCCAAGGTGGCGGGGGAAGCAGTGAGCAGTTCTTC. Amino acids: CASSQGGGGSSEQFF.

The chain recombines TRBV6-5 with TRBJ1-2; weak D call: TRBD1 (6 bases). CDR1 is MNHEY, CDR2 SVGAGI, per germline. The length of the CDR3 is 16 residues. V dropped 0 bases and J dropped 2 bases, with 13 bases sitting between them. The CDR3 region has the DNA TGTGCCAGCAGTTACTCCAGGTGGGGGGGCAACTATGGCTACACCTTC. This sequence encodes CASSYSRWGGNYGYTF.

This clonotype was observed many times. V and J are TRBV27 and TRBJ2-7; D is unclear. Germline V gene sequence: CDR1 MNHEY, CDR2 SMNVEV (reference sequence). Trimming removed 5 bases at V and 4 bases at J, with 9 bases between. The CDR3 loop spans 12 amino acids. The CDR3 loop is CASSPTAYEQYF. The CDR3 region has the DNA TGTGCCAGCAGTCCTACTGCATACGAGCAGTACTTC.

V gene TRBV29-1 combines with J gene TRBJ2-5; TRBD2 matches at 9 bases. The tail of the sequence fits TRBJ2-7 better, so the J call may be wrong. The CDR3 is 16 amino acids. Germline loops: CDR1 SQVTM, CDR2 ANQGSEA. The CDR3 DNA reads TGCAGCGTGACCCTAGCGGGGACGGAACATGCCTACGAGCAGTACTTC. Its translation is CSVTLAGTEHAYEQYF.

This chain uses TRBV11-2 with TRBJ2-1; 8 bases line up with TRBD2. The CDR3 is 15 amino acids. The ends lost 4 bases at V and 4 bases at J; junction bases unmatched: 6. Germline V gene lookup returns CDR1 SGHAT and CDR2 FQNNGV. In DNA, the CDR3 is TGTGCCAGCAGCTACGGGAGGGCCAATTACAATGAGCAGTTCTTC. Its protein is CASSYGRANYNEQFF. Using reference TRBV11-2 and TRBJ2-1 for the parts outside the CDR3, the full variable domain is EAGVAQSPRYKIIEKRQSVAFWCNPISGHATLYWYQQILGQGPKLLIQFQNNGVVDDSQLPKDRFSAERLKGVDSTLKIQPAKLEDSAVYLCASSYGRANYNEQFFGPGTRLTVL.

The sample holds a few counts of this clonotype. The chain joins TRBV7-8 to TRBJ2-5; no definite D call. The last part of the DNA fits TRBJ2-7 better; the J call may be wrong. Germline CDR1 SGHVS, CDR2 FQNEAQ. CDR3 length equals 14 residues. The CDR3 region is CASSQPNVDYEQYF. CDR3 in DNA: TGTGCCAGCAGCCAACCCAACGTGGACTACGAGCAGTACTTC.

As regards this clonotype: Mismatch with germline at one junction end may stem from a read error. The chain couples TRBV29-1 to TRBJ2-4, with D hard to call. This CDR3 has 12 residues. Per germline, CDR1 SQVTM and CDR2 ANQGSEA. In nucleotides, the CDR3 is TGCAGCGTTCTTGGTGGCAAAAGCATTCAGTACTTC. Encoded protein: CSVLGGKSIQYF.

The table lists this clonotype with a few counts. V and J are TRBV27 and TRBJ1-6, with a weak D call TRBD1 (6 bases). Trimming took 9 bases from V and 3 from J, leaving 12 bases between them. The germline V gene encodes CDR1 MNHEY and CDR2 SMNVEV (reference sequence). The CDR3 is 14 amino acids. The CDR3 DNA follows: TGTGCCAGTTCACAGGGAAACTATAATTCACCCCTCCACTTT. As protein: CASSQGNYNSPLHF.

This clonotype was counted a few times. This sequence joins TRBV24-1 and TRBJ2-2; D uncertain. CDR3 length equals 13 residues. Germline loops: CDR1 KGHDR, CDR2 SFDVKD. Trimming removed 4 bases at V and 4 bases at J, with 6 bases between. CDR3 coding DNA: TGTGCCACCAGTGAACAGTTCACCGGGGAGCTGTTTTTT. The encoded protein is CATSEQFTGELFF.

A few counts support this clonotype. J is TRBJ1-1 and V is TRBV7-9, with 7 bases lining up with TRBD1. Germline CDR1 is SEHNR and CDR2 is FQNEAQ (reference sequence). The CDR3 is 13 amino acids. The trim removed 5 bases at V and 7 bases at J, leaving 7 bases unmatched. In DNA form, the CDR3 reads TGTGCCAGCAGCCCTACAGGGGAGGGTGAAGCTTTCTTT. Translation gives CASSPTGEGEAFF. Full variable domain (remainder filled in from reference TRBV7-9 and TRBJ1-1): DTGVSQNPRHKITKRGQNVTFRCDPISEHNRLYWYRQTLGQGPEFLTYFQNEAQLEKSRLLSDRFSAERPKGSFSTLEIQRTEQGDSAMYLCASSPTGEGEAFFGQGTRLTVV.

As DNA, the CDR3 is TGTGCCAGCAGTGATCTCCCTCGGGGTGGCTACACCTTC. Its translation is CASSDLPRGGYTF. This chain links TRBV6-6 with TRBJ1-2; D is unclear. This CDR3 comprises 13 residues. The V end lost 5 bases, the J end lost 7 bases, and 14 bases lay between the germline ends. Germline V gene sequence: CDR1 MNHNY, CDR2 SVGAGI (reference sequence).

The V call is TRBV7-2, the J call TRBJ2-3; D may be TRBD2 (6 bases). Germline V gene lookup returns CDR1 SGHTA and CDR2 FQGNSA. The CDR3 contains 15 residues. V lost 5 bases to trimming and J lost 0 bases, with 12 bases between them. CDR3 loop: CASSRDLTSTDTQYF. CDR3 sequence (DNA): TGTGCCAGCAGCCGGGACTTAACTAGCACAGATACGCAGTATTTT.

The rearrangement uses TRBV20-1 and TRBJ1-5, with 9 bases identical to TRBD1. J was trimmed by 4 bases and V by 3 bases; bases with no gene match: 1. CDR3 length: 13 residues. CDR1 is DFQATT and CDR2 is SNEGSKA in the germline V gene (reference sequence). The CDR3 region has the DNA TGCAGTGCTAGGGACAGGGGAAATCAGCCCCAGCATTTT. Translating it yields CSARDRGNQPQHF.